This TCR beta chain emerged from a study of regulatory T cells in long-lasting Graves disease. Libraries of TCR beta came from iRepertoire HTBI primers plus Arm-PCR of CDR3 regions. TCRdb reanalysed the multiplex PCR reads using MiXCR and keeps one entry per CDR3 protein. The sample shows approximately 540,000 distinct CDR3 sequences, around 13% of them seen only once. As for time point: newly diagnosed GD, antithyroid drugs for less than 3 months. Isolated PBMC RNA provided the starting material for the TCR library. Collection of peripheral blood (roughly 9.3 milliliters) was done using EDTA tubes. This clonotype was seen more than once but under ten times. These data also formed part of another study, on T cells in Graves' hyperthyroidism and ophthalmopathy.

The receptor was derived from a woman aged 25 to 39 with Graves disease. The sample in question was peripheral blood mononuclear cells (PBMCs), obtained at new diagnosis, from a patient treated with antithyroid drugs.

Here the CDR3 reads CASSNGQGLDWKEKLFF. The CDR3 DNA reads TGTGCCAGCAGCAACGGACAGGGACTCGATTGGAAGGAAAAACTGTTTTTT. The V call is TRBV7-9, the J call TRBJ1-4, with 8 bases that match TRBD1. The length of the CDR3 is 17 residues. CDR1 is SEHNR and CDR2 is FQNEAQ in the germline V gene (reference sequence). The V and J ends lost 5 bases and 8 bases, in that order; junction bases with no gene match: 16.